Reported below is one TCR beta chain. The entry originates in a study of shared clonotypes between healthy human individuals. Generated by immunoSEQ multiplex PCR, the TCRdb table keeps only in-frame clones and is missing some. The repertoire has fewer than 1.8 million clones, around 98.5% of them found once; the top ten carry 0.3% to 0.45%. The V gene's germline CDR1 is SGDLS and CDR2 YYNGEE. The CDR3 extends over 16 amino acids. V was clipped by 0 bases and J by 2 bases; unmatched bases: 6. The origin of this receptor is a man in his thirties or forties in good health. The genes are TRBV9 and TRBJ2-3, with 7 positions matching TRBD2. Sequenced input: naive CD4+ T cells sorted from blood. Subset specified: CD45RA+ positively selected. The CDR3 DNA reads as TGTGCCAGCAGCGTAGAGCCTAGCGGAGTCACAGATACGCAGTATTTT. The encoded protein is CASSVEPSGVTDTQYF. Full variable domain (outside the CDR3, taken from reference TRBV9 and TRBJ2-3): DSGVTQTPKHLITATGQRVTLRCSPRSGDLSVYWYQQSLDQGLQFLIQYYNGEERAKGNILERFSAQQFPDLHSELNLSSLELGDSALYFCASSVEPSGVTDTQYFGPGTRLTVL.